This record covers a single TCR beta chain. Its antigen is currently unknown. The data were produced by immunoSEQ multiplex PCR, yet TCRdb's version contains in-frame clones alone and is incomplete. The sample has more than 60,000 clones; about nine tenths are singletons. The source of the sample is a study of OX40 agonist ivuxolimab in advanced cancers. Study information: At 0.01 to 10 mg/kg, ivuxolimab was administered intravenously to patients every 2 weeks. Mean age around 60 years, range about 20 to 79; approximately 83% male.

Study-level findings and limits: There were, on average, more expanded clones in CD8+ T cells than in CD4+. At doses 0.1 to 3.0 mg/kg, CD4+ and CD8+ clones expanded.

This CDR3 spans 18 amino acids. V lost 7 bases, J lost 0 bases, and 11 bases stayed unmatched. Germline V gene lookup returns CDR1 SNHLY and CDR2 FYNNEI. The receptor comes from an adult with an advanced solid tumor such as melanoma, head and neck, liver or kidney cancer. This specimen was CD4+ or CD8+ T cells sorted from blood, taken in a trial of the OX40 agonist ivuxolimab. The rearrangement joins TRBV2 to TRBJ2-2, with 10 bases lining up with TRBD2. CDR3 amino acids: CASTEVDLAGANTGELFF. The CDR3 bases are TGTGCCAGCACCGAGGTTGATCTAGCGGGAGCGAACACCGGGGAGCTGTTTTTT.